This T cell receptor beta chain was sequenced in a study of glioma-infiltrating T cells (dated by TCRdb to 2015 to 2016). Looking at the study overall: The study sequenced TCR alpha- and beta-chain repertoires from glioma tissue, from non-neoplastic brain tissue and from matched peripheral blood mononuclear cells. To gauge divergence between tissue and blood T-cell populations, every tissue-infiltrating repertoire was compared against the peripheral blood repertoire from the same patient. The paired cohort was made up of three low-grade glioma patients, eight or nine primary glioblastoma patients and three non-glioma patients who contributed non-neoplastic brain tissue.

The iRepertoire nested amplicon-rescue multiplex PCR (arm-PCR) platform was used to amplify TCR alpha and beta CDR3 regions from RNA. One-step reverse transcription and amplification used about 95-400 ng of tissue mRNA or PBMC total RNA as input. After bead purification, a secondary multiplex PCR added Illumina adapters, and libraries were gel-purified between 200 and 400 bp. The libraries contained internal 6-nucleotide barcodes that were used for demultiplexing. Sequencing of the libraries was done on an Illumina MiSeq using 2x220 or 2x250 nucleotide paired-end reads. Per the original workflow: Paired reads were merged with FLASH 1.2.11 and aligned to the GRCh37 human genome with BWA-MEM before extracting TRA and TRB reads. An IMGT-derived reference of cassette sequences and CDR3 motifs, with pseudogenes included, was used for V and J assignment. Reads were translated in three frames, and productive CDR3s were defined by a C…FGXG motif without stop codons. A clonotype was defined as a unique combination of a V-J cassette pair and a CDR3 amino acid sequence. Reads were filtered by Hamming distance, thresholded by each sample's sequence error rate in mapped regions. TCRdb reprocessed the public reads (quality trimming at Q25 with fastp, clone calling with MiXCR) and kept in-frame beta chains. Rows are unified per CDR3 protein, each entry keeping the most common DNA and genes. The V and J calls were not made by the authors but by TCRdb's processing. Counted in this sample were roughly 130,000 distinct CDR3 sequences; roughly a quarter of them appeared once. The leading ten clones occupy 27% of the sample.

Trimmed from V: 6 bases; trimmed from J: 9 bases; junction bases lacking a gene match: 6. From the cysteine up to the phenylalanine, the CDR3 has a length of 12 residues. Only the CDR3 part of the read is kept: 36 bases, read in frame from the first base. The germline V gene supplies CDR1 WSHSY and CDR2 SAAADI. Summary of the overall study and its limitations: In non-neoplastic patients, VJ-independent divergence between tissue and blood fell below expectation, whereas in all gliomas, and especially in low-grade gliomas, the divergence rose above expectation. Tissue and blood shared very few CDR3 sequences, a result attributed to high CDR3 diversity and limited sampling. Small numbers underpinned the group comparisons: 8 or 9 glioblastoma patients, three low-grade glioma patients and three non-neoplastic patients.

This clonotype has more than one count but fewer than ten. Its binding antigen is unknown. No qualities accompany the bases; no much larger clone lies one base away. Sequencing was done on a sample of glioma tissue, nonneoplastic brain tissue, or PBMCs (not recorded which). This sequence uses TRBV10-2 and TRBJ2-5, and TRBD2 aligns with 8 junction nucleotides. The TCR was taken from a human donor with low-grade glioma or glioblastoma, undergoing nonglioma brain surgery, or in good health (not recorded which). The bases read TGCGCCAGCAGCGCGGGGGGTTCGGCCCAGTACTTC. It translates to CASSAGGSAQYF.